These T cell receptor beta chains were read from a single sample in a study of blood T cell repertoires in COVID-19. Sequenced by immunoSEQ multiplex PCR; TCRdb stores in-frame clones only, minus some. This sample has 200,000 to 250,000 clones; roughly 83% occur once, and the top ten carry around 6.8%. Sequenced sample: peripheral blood. These receptors all come from a woman in her fifties or sixties with acute or convalescent COVID-19. Both conserved end residues are part of each CDR3. The D gene is left open where the match is weak. Not every row has a clone size; where given, it reads once, few, many or a size class.

size: NA
J: TRBJ2-4
V: TRBV2
D: NA
DNA: TGTGCCACCTCCCCTAGCGAGGCCAAAAACATTCAGTACTTC
CDR3: CATSPSEAKNIQYF

size: NA
J: TRBJ2-2
V: TRBV2
D: NA
DNA: TGTGCCAGCACAGGGGAATCCGGGGAGCTGTTTTTT
CDR3: CASTGESGELFF

size: NA
J: TRBJ2-7
V: TRBV6-5
D: NA
DNA: TGTGCCAGCCAACAGGTTCATTCCAGCGAGCAGTACTTC
CDR3: CASQQVHSSEQYF

size: NA
J: TRBJ2-3
V: TRBV6-1
D: TRBD2
DNA: TGTGCCAGCAGTGAATCTAGCGGACGCACAGATACGCAGTATTTT
CDR3: CASSESSGRTDTQYF

size: once
J: TRBJ2-1
V: TRBV6-2/TRBV6-3
D: NA
DNA: TGTGCCAGCAGTTACTCGAGGTCCATGGGGGCGAATGAGCAGTTCTTC
CDR3: CASSYSRSMGANEQFF

size: NA
J: TRBJ2-7
V: TRBV7-9
D: TRBD2
DNA: TGTGCCAGCAGCCCCCTTGGGACTAGCGACTACGAGCAGTACTTC
CDR3: CASSPLGTSDYEQYF

size: NA
J: TRBJ1-1
V: TRBV30
D: TRBD1
DNA: TGTGCCTGGAGAAAAGACAGGGGGCTTATGAACACTGAAGCTTTCTTT
CDR3: CAWRKDRGLMNTEAFF

size: few
J: TRBJ1-5
V: TRBV30
D: NA
DNA: TGTGCCTGGAGATCACAGGGCCCCAATCAGCCCCAGCATTTT
CDR3: CAWRSQGPNQPQHF

size: NA
J: TRBJ1-2
V: TRBV28
D: NA
DNA: TGTGCCAGCAGTAATGCAGGGGTGGTTGGCTACACCTTC
CDR3: CASSNAGVVGYTF

size: NA
J: TRBJ2-6
V: TRBV27
D: TRBD1
DNA: TGTGCCAGCAGTTGGGACAGGTTCTCTGGGGCCAACGTCCTGACTTTC
CDR3: CASSWDRFSGANVLTF

size: NA
J: TRBJ1-6
V: TRBV27
D: NA
DNA: TGTGCCAGTGGCAGGGAAATCAATTCACCCCTCCACTTT
CDR3: CASGREINSPLHF

size: NA
J: TRBJ2-1
V: TRBV21-1
D: NA
DNA: TGTGCCAGCAGCCTACGAGGACTAGCGGAATACAATGAGCAGTTCTTC
CDR3: CASSLRGLAEYNEQFF

size: NA
J: TRBJ2-7
V: TRBV5-4
D: TRBD1
DNA: TGTGCCAGCAGCTTGCCCCTGGGACAGGGGGACCACTACGAGCAGTACTTC
CDR3: CASSLPLGQGDHYEQYF

size: NA
J: TRBJ1-1
V: TRBV28
D: NA
DNA: TGTGCCACCGACGCGGGTATGAACACTGAAGCTTTCTTT
CDR3: CATDAGMNTEAFF

size: NA
J: TRBJ2-4
V: TRBV19
D: NA
DNA: TGTGCCAGTAGTGGAGGGACAGACAAAAACATTCAGTACTTC
CDR3: CASSGGTDKNIQYF

size: once
J: TRBJ2-6
V: TRBV5-1
D: NA
DNA: TGCGCCAGCACCGGACAGTCTGGGGCCAACGTCCTGACTTTC
CDR3: CASTGQSGANVLTF

size: once
J: TRBJ2-1
V: TRBV6-2/TRBV6-3
D: NA
DNA: TGTGCCAGCAGTTACTCAACAGGGAAATTTAGTGAGGAGCAGTTCTTC
CDR3: CASSYSTGKFSEEQFF

size: NA
J: TRBJ1-3
V: TRBV27
D: TRBD1
DNA: TGTGCCAGCAGTGCGGACAGGGACTGGGACACCATATATTTT
CDR3: CASSADRDWDTIYF

size: few
J: TRBJ1-2
V: TRBV4-3
D: NA
DNA: TGCGCCAGCAGCCAAACCTACACCAACAGTGAGAAGGGCTACACCTTC
CDR3: CASSQTYTNSEKGYTF

size: few
J: TRBJ1-1
V: TRBV6-5
D: NA
DNA: TGTGCCAGCAGTTACTCCCCCTCGCCACAGGGTGTAGCTTTCTTT
CDR3: CASSYSPSPQGVAFF

size: NA
J: TRBJ2-1
V: TRBV7-8
D: NA
DNA: TGTGCCAGCAGCTCTCGTTCGGGAAAAGATAGGAATGAGCAGTTCTTC
CDR3: CASSSRSGKDRNEQFF

size: NA
J: TRBJ2-2
V: TRBV12-3/TRBV12-4
D: NA
DNA: TGTGCCAGCAGCGGGTCGGTCCTCGGGGAGCTGTTTTTT
CDR3: CASSGSVLGELFF

size: NA
J: TRBJ1-5
V: TRBV28
D: TRBD1
DNA: TGTGCCAGCGGGTATACAGGGGGCGCTAGTCAGCCCCAGCATTTT
CDR3: CASGYTGGASQPQHF

size: NA
J: TRBJ1-2
V: TRBV6-5
D: TRBD1
DNA: TGTGCCAGCAGACGCGTACAGGGGGCATATGGCTACACCTTC
CDR3: CASRRVQGAYGYTF

size: NA
J: TRBJ1-5
V: TRBV4-1
D: NA
DNA: TGCGCCAGCAGCCAATCCCCAGGGAGGAATCAGCCCCAGCATTTT
CDR3: CASSQSPGRNQPQHF

size: NA
J: TRBJ2-7
V: TRBV28
D: NA
DNA: TGTGCCAGCAGCTTGGGCTCCCCTTCCCTCGAGCAGTACTTC
CDR3: CASSLGSPSLEQYF

size: NA
J: TRBJ2-2
V: TRBV7-2
D: NA
DNA: TGTGCCAGCATCTCGGGGGAGTACACCGGGGAGCTGTTTTTT
CDR3: CASISGEYTGELFF

size: NA
J: TRBJ2-1
V: TRBV7-2
D: NA
DNA: TGTGCCAGCAGCTTAGTTGCGGGCAGCTCCTACAATGAGCAGTTCTTC
CDR3: CASSLVAGSSYNEQFF

size: NA
J: TRBJ1-5
V: TRBV19
D: TRBD1
DNA: TGTGCCAGTAGTCGGGACAGCGTATACGAGCCCCAGCATTTT
CDR3: CASSRDSVYEPQHF

size: NA
J: TRBJ2-7
V: TRBV3-1/TRBV3-2
D: NA
DNA: TGTGCCAGCAGCCAATCCCCGGACACCCGGGAGCAGTACTTC
CDR3: CASSQSPDTREQYF

size: NA
J: TRBJ1-1
V: TRBV19
D: NA
DNA: TGTGCCAGTAGTATAGTGGGGACTAACACTGAAGCTTTCTTT
CDR3: CASSIVGTNTEAFF

size: NA
J: TRBJ1-1
V: TRBV12-3/TRBV12-4
D: NA
DNA: TGTGCCACCTCTCTGGGGGCCCCGCGGCTTTTT
CDR3: CATSLGAPRLF

size: few
J: TRBJ2-3
V: TRBV19
D: TRBD1
DNA: TGTGCCAGTAGTTTAAGGACAGGGGATCCGGATACGCAGTATTTT
CDR3: CASSLRTGDPDTQYF

size: NA
J: TRBJ2-7
V: TRBV11-1
D: TRBD2
DNA: TGTGCCAGCAGCAAGACTAGCGGGGGATCCTACGAGCAGTACTTC
CDR3: CASSKTSGGSYEQYF

size: NA
J: TRBJ2-1
V: TRBV6-5
D: TRBD2
DNA: TGTGCCAGCAGTTGGGGGGGTGCCTACAATGAGCAGTTCTTC
CDR3: CASSWGGAYNEQFF

size: once
J: TRBJ1-5
V: TRBV7-2
D: TRBD1
DNA: TGTGCCAGCAGCCCACAGACAGGGAGCAATCAGCCCCAGCATTTT
CDR3: CASSPQTGSNQPQHF

size: NA
J: TRBJ1-5
V: TRBV12-3/TRBV12-4
D: NA
DNA: TGTGCCAGCAGTTTAAATCAGAATCAGCCCCAGCATTTT
CDR3: CASSLNQNQPQHF

size: NA
J: TRBJ2-5
V: TRBV9
D: TRBD1
DNA: TGTGCCAGCAGCGTAGAAGGGACAGGGCGGCAAGAGACCCAGTACTTC
CDR3: CASSVEGTGRQETQYF

size: NA
J: TRBJ1-1
V: TRBV15
D: NA
DNA: TGTGCCACCAGCAGATTAGGGGTGACGAACACTGAAGCTTTCTTT
CDR3: CATSRLGVTNTEAFF